This entry lists 14 T cell receptor beta chains sequenced from one sample in a study of PD-1 blockade in mismatch repair-deficient tumors. Method: immunoSEQ multiplex PCR; TCRdb's copy keeps in-frame clones and lacks some. Here the sample spans about 110,000 clones, 60% to 85% being singletons. This sample comprised peripheral blood, obtained approximately 60 weeks after starting pembrolizumab. These receptors all come from an adult with mismatch repair-deficient cancer.

The chain recombines TRBV27 with TRBJ2-6, with no clear D. Germline CDR1 MNHEY, CDR2 SMNVEV (reference sequence). Trimming removed 3 bases from V and 0 bases from J, with 9 bases in between. The CDR3 is 16 residues long. The CDR3 sequence: CASSLAVRSGANVLTF. The CDR3 DNA is TGTGCCAGCAGTTTGGCGGTTCGCTCTGGGGCCAACGTCCTGACTTTC.

This clone showed up just once. J is TRBJ2-1 and V is TRBV11-2; 10 nucleotides align to TRBD2. The ends lost 1 base at V and 5 bases at J; junction bases unmatched: 2. Per the germline V gene, CDR1 is SGHAT and CDR2 is FQNNGV. This CDR3 is 15 amino acids long. This CDR3 is CASSLGLAGDNEQFF. Written as DNA, the CDR3 is TGTGCCAGCAGCTTAGGGCTAGCGGGGGACAATGAGCAGTTCTTC.

The chain carries TRBV20-1 and TRBJ2-3, with D hard to call. Germline CDR1 is DFQATT and CDR2 is SNEGSKA (reference sequence). Trimming removed 6 bases from V and 2 bases from J, with 6 bases in between. The CDR3 loop spans 11 amino acids. CDR3 DNA sequence: TGCAGTGCCGTAACCACAGATACGCAGTATTTT. Translation gives CSAVTTDTQYF.

The CDR3 DNA follows: TGTGCCAGCAGCGTTTCGAGTAACACAGATACGCAGTATTTT. Amino acid sequence: CASSVSSNTDTQYF. This chain uses TRBV9 with TRBJ2-3; D is unclear. The CDR3 totals 14 residues. The germline CDR1 and CDR2 sequences are SGDLS and YYNGEE. V lost 2 bases and J lost 2, with 9 bases in between.

V gene TRBV29-1 combines with J gene TRBJ2-3, with 7 bases aligning to TRBD2. Germline CDR1 is SQVTM and CDR2 is ANQGSEA. Trimming removed 8 bases from V and 3 bases from J; junction bases left unmatched: 14. The CDR3 runs to 15 residues. The CDR3 is CSSDGGGPSTDTQYF. The CDR3 nucleotides read TGCAGCTCCGACGGGGGAGGGCCCTCAACAGATACGCAGTATTTT.

The chain couples TRBV4-1 to TRBJ2-7; TRBD1 aligns across 10 bases. The CDR3 runs to 15 residues. V lost 0 bases and J lost 5; bases outside the gene matches: 4. Germline CDR1 MGHRA, CDR2 YSYEKL. In DNA form, the CDR3 reads TGCGCCAGCAGCCAAGAGACAGGGGGCTTCCACGAGCAGTACTTC. Translating it yields CASSQETGGFHEQYF.

CDR3 sequence reads: CAWSVGMGSGNTIYF. Written as DNA, the CDR3 is TGTGCCTGGAGTGTAGGTATGGGCTCTGGAAACACCATATATTTT. V is TRBV30 and J is TRBJ1-3, with no clear D. Looked up from germline, CDR1 is GTSNPN and CDR2 is SVGIG (reference sequence). Trimming removed 0 bases at V and 0 bases at J, with 9 bases between. This CDR3 is 15 amino acids long. The complete variable domain, with remaining parts taken from reference TRBV30 and TRBJ1-3, reads SQTIHQWPATLVQPVGSPLSLECTVEGTSNPNLYWYRQAAGRGLQLLFYSVGIGQISSEVPQNLSASRPQDRQFILSSKKLLLSDSGFYLCAWSVGMGSGNTIYFGEGSWLTVV.

The chain has TRBV7-3 and TRBJ2-5; D is possibly TRBD1 or TRBD2 (5 bases each). V was pared by 5 bases and J by 4 bases, with 17 bases between. The CDR3 contains 15 residues. The germline CDR1 and CDR2 sequences are SGHTA and FQGTGA. CDR3 nucleotides: TGTGCCAGCAGCCCCTACGGGGTGAGGGGAGAGACCCAGTACTTC. Translated: CASSPYGVRGETQYF. Based on the CDR3 plus reference TRBV7-3 and TRBJ2-5, the full variable domain is GAGVSQTPSNKVTEKGKYVELRCDPISGHTALYWYRQSLGQGPEFLIYFQGTGAADDSGLPNDRFFAVRPEGSVSTLKIQRTERGDSAVYLCASSPYGVRGETQYFGPGTRLLVL.

J is TRBJ2-7 and V is TRBV15; TRBD2 matches 11 bases. CDR1 and CDR2 (germline): LNHNV, YYDKDF (reference sequence). V trimming: 2 bases; J trimming: 3 bases; junction bases outside the gene matches: 0. The CDR3 has 14 amino acids. The chain's CDR3 is CATSRLAGGYEQYF. The CDR3 DNA follows: TGTGCCACCAGCAGACTAGCGGGAGGCTACGAGCAGTACTTC. Full variable domain (outside the CDR3, taken from reference TRBV15 and TRBJ2-7): DAMVIQNPRYQVTQFGKPVTLSCSQTLNHNVMYWYQQKSSQAPKLLFHYYDKDFNNEADTPDNFQSRRPNTSFCFLDIRSPGLGDTAMYLCATSRLAGGYEQYFGPGTRLTVT.

This chain joins TRBV5-1 and TRBJ2-1, with TRBD1 matching 7 bases. Germline CDR1 is SGHRS and CDR2 is YFSETQ. The V and J ends lost 6 bases and 4 bases, in that order; junction bases with no gene match: 13. This CDR3 is built from 16 residues. The chain's CDR3 is CASILTPGTAYNEQFF. The CDR3 DNA reads as TGCGCCAGCATCCTTACGCCCGGGACAGCATACAATGAGCAGTTCTTC.

J is TRBJ1-2 and V is TRBV7-6; D remains unclear. CDR3 length: 13 residues. V was shortened by 5 bases and J by 7 bases, with 14 bases between the two germline ends. The germline V gene encodes CDR1 SGHVS and CDR2 FNYEAQ. DNA of the CDR3: TGTGCCAGCAGCGACCGCCCGGGTCTTGGCTACACCTTC. Its translation: CASSDRPGLGYTF.

The J gene is TRBJ1-3, the V gene TRBV7-2; D gene ambiguous. The CDR3 contains 15 residues. The germline CDR1 and CDR2 sequences are SGHTA and FQGNSA. With 5 bases removed from V and 3 bases from J, the gap between germline ends came to 14 bases. The CDR3 DNA follows: TGTGCCAGCAGCCCCTCGGGCGGGATTGGAAACACCATATATTTT. Translated, it gives CASSPSGGIGNTIYF.

The chain uses TRBV5-6 and TRBJ1-2, with D uncertain. The CDR3 length is 12 residues. The V gene's germline CDR1 is SGHDT and CDR2 YYEEEE. Trimming shortened V by 6 bases and J by 5 bases, and 11 bases separated the two germline ends. The CDR3 sequence: CASTVSGYGYTF. CDR3 nucleotide sequence: TGTGCCAGCACCGTGAGTGGTTATGGCTACACCTTC.

CDR3 protein: CAISELGQGASGELFF. DNA for the CDR3: TGTGCCATCAGTGAGCTGGGACAGGGGGCTTCCGGGGAGCTGTTTTTT. V usage is TRBV10-3 and J usage is TRBJ2-2; the match to TRBD1 covers 12 bases. The CDR3 runs to 16 residues. V shed 2 bases and J 6 bases; nucleotides not matched to a gene: 4. Per the germline V gene, CDR1 is ENHRY and CDR2 is SYGVKD.